This T cell receptor beta chain was identified during a study of T cells after yellow fever vaccination. Findings and limits, study-wide: Booster samples showed a return of most primary-vaccination clones (about 96% CD4, 70% to 90% CD8).

By 5'RACE template switching, TCR cDNA was produced, with a universal primer site and UMIs added in the process. MiXCR, applied by TCRdb to the 5' RACE reads, yields one record per CDR3 protein. The sample yields 200,000 to 300,000 distinct CDR3 sequences, less than 9% seen once. Germline V gene data show CDR1 as ENHRY and CDR2 as SYGVKD. The CDR3 extends over 14 amino acids. Trimming stripped 10 bases from V and 7 bases from J, with 17 bases between. This clonotype was counted only a few times. Its antigen is undetermined. Here the sequenced sample was CD4+ T cells sorted from PBMCs, taken 15 days after the yellow fever booster vaccination. The TCR was taken from a man younger than 45 who received the YFV17D yellow fever vaccine. This chain links TRBV10-3 with TRBJ1-6, with D maybe TRBD1 (5 bases). For the CDR3, the DNA is TGTGCCACCTCAAGGGACGGGGCGAATTCACCCCTCCACTTT. Protein product: CATSRDGANSPLHF.